The clone carrying this TCR beta chain occurred many times. Its cognate antigen is unknown. These data originate in a study of identical twins. Whole-study findings and limits: Twin pairs had excess sharing that was weaker in beta out-of-frame sequences. Abundant beta clonotypes from cord blood bore fewer insertions; memory repertoires lacked this pattern.

The germline CDR1 and CDR2 sequences are SGHRS and YFSETQ. Trimming took off 0 bases at V and 7 bases at J, with 5 bases between the two ends. The CDR3 is 12 amino acids. Each CDR3 protein is one row after TCRdb ran MiXCR on the 5' RACE reads. Of around 530,000 distinct CDR3 sequences in the sample, 12% to 15% are singletons; the top ten hold less than 0.5%. The same specimen was also included in a second study, on yellow fever vaccine responses in identical twins.

Source material: CD4+ T cells sorted from blood. This rearrangement joins TRBV5-1 to TRBJ2-1; D not resolved. The clonotype originates from a woman aged 18 to 35 in good health. CDR3 loop: CASSLARNEQFF. The DNA for the CDR3 is TGCGCCAGCAGCTTGGCCAGGAATGAGCAGTTCTTC.